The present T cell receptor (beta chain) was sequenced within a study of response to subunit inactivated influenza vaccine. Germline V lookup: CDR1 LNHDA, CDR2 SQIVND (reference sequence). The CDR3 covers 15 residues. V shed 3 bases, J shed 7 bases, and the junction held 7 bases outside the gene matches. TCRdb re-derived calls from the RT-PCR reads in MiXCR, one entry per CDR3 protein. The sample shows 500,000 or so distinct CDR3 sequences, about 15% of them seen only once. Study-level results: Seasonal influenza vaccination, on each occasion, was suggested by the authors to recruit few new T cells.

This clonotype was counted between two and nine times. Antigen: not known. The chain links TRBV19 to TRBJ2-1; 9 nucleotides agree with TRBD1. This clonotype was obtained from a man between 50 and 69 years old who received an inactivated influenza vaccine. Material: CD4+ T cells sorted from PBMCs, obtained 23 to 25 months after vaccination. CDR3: CASSITGGRANEQFF. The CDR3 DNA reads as TGTGCCAGTAGTATCACAGGGGGCCGAGCGAATGAGCAGTTCTTC.